A selection of T cell receptor beta chains follows, all from one sample in a study of spatial heterogeneity in lung cancer. A single record per CDR3 protein comes from TCRdb applying MiXCR to the 5' RACE reads. The top ten clones hold 17% of a sample with 42,000 or so distinct CDR3 sequences, roughly a tenth of them seen once. This sample comprised PBMCs, obtained at follow-up. The receptors originated from a female donor with early-stage non-small cell lung cancer. Both conserved end residues are part of each CDR3. D genes are given only for firm matches. Clone size is shown for a subset of rows, as once, few, many or a class of expanded clone.

j_call: TRBJ1-3; cdr3_length: 14; d_call: NA; v_call: TRBV7-9; clone_size: NA; cdr3_nt: TGTGCCAGCAGCCCGGGGGGGTCTGGAAACACCATATATTTT; cdr3_aa: CASSPGGSGNTIYF
j_call: TRBJ2-3; cdr3_length: 12; d_call: NA; v_call: TRBV7-3; clone_size: few; cdr3_nt: TGTGCCAGCAGCTTACGCTGGGATACGCAGTATTTT; cdr3_aa: CASSLRWDTQYF
j_call: TRBJ2-5; cdr3_length: 15; d_call: TRBD1; v_call: TRBV5-1; clone_size: many; cdr3_nt: TGCGCCAGCAGCCCACCGGGACAGGGGGGAGAGACCCAGTACTTC; cdr3_aa: CASSPPGQGGETQYF
j_call: TRBJ2-3; cdr3_length: 14; d_call: NA; v_call: TRBV9; clone_size: many; cdr3_nt: TGTGCCAGCAGCGTCCGGGGGACCCCAGATACGCAGTATTTT; cdr3_aa: CASSVRGTPDTQYF
j_call: TRBJ2-5; cdr3_length: 16; d_call: TRBD2; v_call: TRBV10-2; clone_size: NA; cdr3_nt: TGCGCCAGCAGTGTATCTAGCGGGGTTCTCCAAGAGACCCAGTACTTC; cdr3_aa: CASSVSSGVLQETQYF
j_call: TRBJ2-5; cdr3_length: 17; d_call: TRBD2; v_call: TRBV12-3/TRBV12-4; clone_size: few; cdr3_nt: TGTGCCAGCAGTGGTCTAGCGGGGGGGCCTTCCTGGGAGACCCAGTACTTC; cdr3_aa: CASSGLAGGPSWETQYF
j_call: TRBJ2-1; cdr3_length: 15; d_call: NA; v_call: TRBV27; clone_size: few; cdr3_nt: TGTGCCAGCAGTTTAGGACTATCTTCCTACAATGAGCAGTTCTTC; cdr3_aa: CASSLGLSSYNEQFF
j_call: TRBJ2-4; cdr3_length: 16; d_call: TRBD2; v_call: TRBV7-2; clone_size: many; cdr3_nt: TGTGCCAGCAGCCCCCGGCGACTAGCGTCCAAAAACATTCAGTACTTC; cdr3_aa: CASSPRRLASKNIQYF
j_call: TRBJ1-1; cdr3_length: 15; d_call: NA; v_call: TRBV9; clone_size: few; cdr3_nt: TGTGCCAGCAGCCCCCGAGGGGTCAGGAACACTGAAGCTTTCTTT; cdr3_aa: CASSPRGVRNTEAFF
j_call: TRBJ1-2; cdr3_length: 13; d_call: NA; v_call: TRBV30; clone_size: many; cdr3_nt: TGTGCCTGGAGTGAGGGCGGAATTCTGGGCTACACCTTC; cdr3_aa: CAWSEGGILGYTF
j_call: TRBJ1-4; cdr3_length: 14; d_call: NA; v_call: TRBV5-8; clone_size: few; cdr3_nt: TGTGCCAGCGGGCGTACCGGGTTTGGTGAAAAACTGTTTTTT; cdr3_aa: CASGRTGFGEKLFF
j_call: TRBJ2-1; cdr3_length: 16; d_call: TRBD2; v_call: TRBV6-5; clone_size: many; cdr3_nt: TGTGCCAGCAGTTACTCGGGGACTAGCGCCTACAATGAGCAGTTCTTC; cdr3_aa: CASSYSGTSAYNEQFF
j_call: TRBJ2-5; cdr3_length: 12; d_call: NA; v_call: TRBV19; clone_size: few; cdr3_nt: TGTGCCAGTACGGAGGAGGGGAAGACCCAGTACTTC; cdr3_aa: CASTEEGKTQYF
j_call: TRBJ2-3; cdr3_length: 15; d_call: TRBD2; v_call: TRBV7-6; clone_size: few; cdr3_nt: TGTGCCAGCAGTCCAGCGGGGGGGTCTCAAGATACGCAGTATTTT; cdr3_aa: CASSPAGGSQDTQYF
j_call: TRBJ2-1; cdr3_length: 16; d_call: NA; v_call: TRBV5-5; clone_size: NA; cdr3_nt: TGTGCCAGCAGCCCCAGCTACGGGGGGCGCGTGAATGAGCAGTTCTTC; cdr3_aa: CASSPSYGGRVNEQFF
j_call: TRBJ2-1; cdr3_length: 15; d_call: NA; v_call: TRBV20-1; clone_size: few; cdr3_nt: TGCAGTGCTAGCGCCGGGGCTTCGTCCTACAATGAGCAGTTCTTC; cdr3_aa: CSASAGASSYNEQFF
j_call: TRBJ1-1; cdr3_length: 16; d_call: NA; v_call: TRBV7-9; clone_size: few; cdr3_nt: TGTGCCAGCAGCCCCGAAGTTGGAAGTTTGAACACTGAAGCTTTCTTT; cdr3_aa: CASSPEVGSLNTEAFF
j_call: TRBJ2-7; cdr3_length: 13; d_call: NA; v_call: TRBV10-3; clone_size: many; cdr3_nt: TGTGCCATCAGTGCCCCGGGGGCACCCGAGCAGTACTTC; cdr3_aa: CAISAPGAPEQYF
j_call: TRBJ1-2; cdr3_length: 14; d_call: NA; v_call: TRBV13; clone_size: NA; cdr3_nt: TGTGCCAGCAGCTTACAAAGGTCAAACTATGGCTACACCTTC; cdr3_aa: CASSLQRSNYGYTF
j_call: TRBJ2-5; cdr3_length: 15; d_call: TRBD1; v_call: TRBV11-2; clone_size: many; cdr3_nt: TGTGCCAGCAGCTTAGAACAGGGGCGGCAAGAGACCCAGTACTTC; cdr3_aa: CASSLEQGRQETQYF
j_call: TRBJ2-1; cdr3_length: 13; d_call: NA; v_call: TRBV28; clone_size: medium-sized; cdr3_nt: TGTGCCAGCAGCTCTGGCGCCTACAATGAGCAGTTCTTC; cdr3_aa: CASSSGAYNEQFF
j_call: TRBJ2-3; cdr3_length: 13; d_call: NA; v_call: TRBV5-1; clone_size: few; cdr3_nt: TGCGCCAGCAGCTTCACGGGGGCAGATACGCAGTATTTT; cdr3_aa: CASSFTGADTQYF
j_call: TRBJ2-3; cdr3_length: 15; d_call: NA; v_call: TRBV15; clone_size: many; cdr3_nt: TGTGCCACCAGCAGGGTCATCGGCTCTTCAGATACGCAGTATTTT; cdr3_aa: CATSRVIGSSDTQYF
j_call: TRBJ1-5; cdr3_length: 13; d_call: NA; v_call: TRBV27; clone_size: NA; cdr3_nt: TGTGCCAGCAGTTTGGCCCCAAGTAAGCCCCAGCATTTT; cdr3_aa: CASSLAPSKPQHF
j_call: TRBJ2-3; cdr3_length: 16; d_call: TRBD2; v_call: TRBV11-2; clone_size: NA; cdr3_nt: TGTGCCAGCAGCCGGACTAGCGGGGGACGGGGAGATACGCAGTATTTT; cdr3_aa: CASSRTSGGRGDTQYF
j_call: TRBJ1-1; cdr3_length: 14; d_call: NA; v_call: TRBV28; clone_size: many; cdr3_nt: TGTGCCAGCAGTTTAGCCCCCCGGAACACTGAAGCTTTCTTT; cdr3_aa: CASSLAPRNTEAFF
j_call: TRBJ2-7; cdr3_length: 15; d_call: TRBD2; v_call: TRBV28; clone_size: few; cdr3_nt: TGTGCCAGCAGTACCCCGGGGGGGGAGTCCTACGAGCAGTACTTC; cdr3_aa: CASSTPGGESYEQYF
j_call: TRBJ2-5; cdr3_length: 14; d_call: NA; v_call: TRBV6-2/TRBV6-3; clone_size: many; cdr3_nt: TGTGCCAGCAGCCTTGCCAGCTCGAGGGGGACCCAGTACTTC; cdr3_aa: CASSLASSRGTQYF
j_call: TRBJ2-3; cdr3_length: 17; d_call: TRBD2; v_call: TRBV7-6; clone_size: medium-sized; cdr3_nt: TGTGCCAGCAGCTTAGCCCCCCCGGGGGGGGGCACAGATACGCAGTATTTT; cdr3_aa: CASSLAPPGGGTDTQYF
j_call: TRBJ1-6; cdr3_length: 15; d_call: NA; v_call: TRBV7-2; clone_size: few; cdr3_nt: TGTGCCAGCAGCGCCCAAATGGGGACGGGCTCACCCCTCCACTTT; cdr3_aa: CASSAQMGTGSPLHF
j_call: TRBJ2-5; cdr3_length: 15; d_call: NA; v_call: TRBV12-3/TRBV12-4; clone_size: many; cdr3_nt: TGTGCCAGCAGTTCCTTGACAGTACTCCAAGAGACCCAGTACTTC; cdr3_aa: CASSSLTVLQETQYF
j_call: TRBJ2-3; cdr3_length: 12; d_call: NA; v_call: TRBV6-2/TRBV6-3; clone_size: many; cdr3_nt: TGTGCCAGCAGTGAACTTGGTGATACGCAGTATTTT; cdr3_aa: CASSELGDTQYF
j_call: TRBJ2-3; cdr3_length: 13; d_call: TRBD1; v_call: TRBV29-1; clone_size: few; cdr3_nt: TGCAGCGTTGACCAGGGGGGCACAGATACGCAGTATTTT; cdr3_aa: CSVDQGGTDTQYF
j_call: TRBJ1-2; cdr3_length: 15; d_call: NA; v_call: TRBV27; clone_size: many; cdr3_nt: TGTGCCAGCAGTCCCTATCGGGCTACTGACTATGGCTACACCTTC; cdr3_aa: CASSPYRATDYGYTF
j_call: TRBJ2-3; cdr3_length: 14; d_call: TRBD1; v_call: TRBV5-5; clone_size: few; cdr3_nt: TGTGCCAGCAGCGTACACAGGGGGCAAGATACGCAGTATTTT; cdr3_aa: CASSVHRGQDTQYF
j_call: TRBJ1-1; cdr3_length: 15; d_call: TRBD1; v_call: TRBV11-2; clone_size: few; cdr3_nt: TGTGCCAGCAGCCCCTCGACAGGGGGAGCTCGTGAAGCTTTCTTT; cdr3_aa: CASSPSTGGAREAFF
j_call: TRBJ2-7; cdr3_length: 13; d_call: NA; v_call: TRBV5-1; clone_size: many; cdr3_nt: TGCGCCAGCAGCTTGGAAATTCATTTCGAGCAGTACTTC; cdr3_aa: CASSLEIHFEQYF
j_call: TRBJ2-1; cdr3_length: 16; d_call: TRBD2; v_call: TRBV2; clone_size: NA; cdr3_nt: TGTGCCAGCAGTGAAGCTGGGACTAGCAGGTACAATGAGCAGTTCTTC; cdr3_aa: CASSEAGTSRYNEQFF
j_call: TRBJ2-7; cdr3_length: 14; d_call: NA; v_call: TRBV5-1; clone_size: few; cdr3_nt: TGCGCCAGCAGCTTGGACAGAGCTACCTACGAGCAGTACTTC; cdr3_aa: CASSLDRATYEQYF
j_call: TRBJ2-2; cdr3_length: 15; d_call: NA; v_call: TRBV11-2; clone_size: NA; cdr3_nt: TGTGTCAGCAGCTACAGGGTTGCGAACACCGGGGAGCTGTTTTTT; cdr3_aa: CVSSYRVANTGELFF
j_call: TRBJ1-2; cdr3_length: 13; d_call: NA; v_call: TRBV6-5; clone_size: few; cdr3_nt: TGTGCCAGCAGTTACGCAGGAGTCTATGGCTACACCTTC; cdr3_aa: CASSYAGVYGYTF